Each of the 12 T cell receptor beta chains below was sequenced from the same sample in a study of TIL therapy for anti-PD-1-resistant metastatic lung cancer (dated by TCRdb to the early 2020s). Explained via the paper, the time point label denotes: pre-treatment sample, taken before nivolumab and TIL therapy. Using bias-controlled multiplex PCR with the immunoSEQ v3 hsTCRB kit, the TCR beta CDR3 regions were amplified from genomic DNA. In TCRdb, the immuneACCESS table is reduced to in-frame sequences with V and J assigned. These tables do not hold every clone; where another copy was compared, an unresolved V gene accounts for under half, and the others remain unexplained. Recorded for this sample are tens of thousands of clones; around 69% of them occurred a single time. The ten most abundant clones make up around 6.3% of the sample. The sequenced sample was blood, obtained at baseline. Receptor source: a person between 25 and 80 years old with non-small cell lung cancer.

The chain links TRBV2 to TRBJ2-7; maybe TRBD1 (5 bases). Germline V gene lookup returns CDR1 SNHLY and CDR2 FYNNEI. This CDR3 spans 14 amino acids. Trimming took 6 bases from V and 0 from J, leaving 12 bases between them. The CDR3: CASRQELSSYEQYF. The CDR3 DNA follows: TGTGCCAGCAGACAGGAACTGAGCTCCTACGAGCAGTACTTC.

The V gene is TRBV7-8, the J gene TRBJ2-5; D tentatively reads TRBD1 or TRBD2 (5 bases each). The germline V gene has CDR1 SGHVS and CDR2 FQNEAQ. The CDR3 runs to 12 residues. Trimming pared 3 bases from V and 6 bases from J, leaving 8 bases between. CDR3 DNA: TGTGCCAGCAGCTTGATGGGACAGACCCAGTACTTC. It translates to CASSLMGQTQYF.

The V call is TRBV4-1, the J call TRBJ2-7; D ambiguous. V was trimmed by 1 base and J by 6 bases, leaving 13 bases between them. The germline gives CDR1 MGHRA, CDR2 YSYEKL. The CDR3 is 14 amino acids. The CDR3 here is CASSQVSPLSEQYF. Here the CDR3 DNA reads TGCGCCAGCAGCCAAGTAAGCCCTCTTAGCGAGCAGTACTTC.

This chain links TRBV5-1 with TRBJ2-1; tentatively, D is TRBD2 (6 bases). The CDR3 consists of 15 residues. The V gene's germline CDR1 is SGHRS and CDR2 YFSETQ. Trimming removed 0 bases at V and 7 bases at J, with 14 bases between. This CDR3 is CASSLGGLELNEQFF. CDR3 coding DNA: TGCGCCAGCAGCTTGGGGGGACTCGAGCTTAATGAGCAGTTCTTC.

In this sample, this clone turned up once. V and J are TRBV28 and TRBJ2-7; 9 nucleotides line up with TRBD1. Germline CDR1 MDHEN, CDR2 SYDVKM. CDR3 length: 14 amino acids. V lost 5 bases, J lost 2 bases, and 4 bases stayed unmatched. The DNA for the CDR3 is TGTGCCAGCAGTGGGAACAGGGGGCCCTACGAGCAGTACTTC. Translation: CASSGNRGPYEQYF.

This chain joins TRBV29-1 and TRBJ1-1; D gene ambiguous. With 8 bases removed from V and 5 bases from J, the gap between germline ends came to 12 bases. The CDR3 contains 11 residues. CDR1 is SQVTM, CDR2 ANQGSEA, per germline. This chain's CDR3 is CSSSMGTEAFF. CDR3 in DNA: TGCAGCTCGAGTATGGGGACTGAAGCTTTCTTT.

This chain links TRBV2 with TRBJ2-1, with unresolved D. Per the germline V gene, CDR1 is SNHLY and CDR2 is FYNNEI. Trimming took off 7 bases at V and 5 bases at J, with 12 bases between the two ends. The CDR3 totals 13 residues. CDR3 residues: CASTSDGDNEQFF. CDR3 nucleotides: TGTGCCAGCACCTCGGACGGAGACAATGAGCAGTTCTTC.

This chain uses TRBV5-1 with TRBJ1-3; D is possibly TRBD1 (6 bases). The CDR3 is 14 residues long. Germline values: CDR1 SGHRS, CDR2 YFSETQ. Trimming removed 2 bases at V and 1 base at J, with 7 bases between. The CDR3 nucleotides are TGCGCCAGCAGCTTACAGGGATCTGGAAACACCATATATTTT. This sequence encodes CASSLQGSGNTIYF.

This clone was observed a few times. The V and J genes are TRBV2 and TRBJ2-7; 16 positions match TRBD2. Germline-derived CDR1 and CDR2 are SNHLY and FYNNEI. J gave up 6 bases and V 8 bases, and 4 bases lay outside the gene matches. This CDR3 is 14 amino acids long. Written as DNA, the CDR3 is TGTGCCAGCGTAGGGACTAGCGGGAGGGGCGAGCAGTACTTC. Its translation is CASVGTSGRGEQYF.

The rearrangement uses TRBV5-6 and TRBJ2-7; 11 bases map to TRBD1. The germline gives CDR1 SGHDT, CDR2 YYEEEE. The CDR3 loop spans 15 amino acids. V was clipped by 7 bases and J by 5 bases; unmatched bases: 11. CDR3 DNA sequence: TGTGCCAGCCTCCCCCTGGGACAGGGGGACAACGAGCAGTACTTC. Residues: CASLPLGQGDNEQYF.

This clone was picked up a small number of times. The CDR3, as DNA: TGCGCCACCCGGCGAGGGGCGAGCACTGAAGCTTTCTTT. Residues: CATRRGASTEAFF. The genes are TRBV4-1 and TRBJ1-1, with D possibly matching TRBD1 (5 bases). Germline-derived CDR1 and CDR2 are MGHRA and YSYEKL. V shed 10 bases and J shed 4 bases, with 16 bases lying between them. The CDR3 runs 13 residues.

The gene calls are TRBV2 and TRBJ1-1; D is perhaps TRBD1 (5 bases). The V and J ends lost 6 bases and 0 bases respectively, with 14 bases between them. The germline gives CDR1 SNHLY, CDR2 FYNNEI. This CDR3 is 15 amino acids long. The CDR3 nucleotides are TGTGCCAGCAGGGATTTGGACATTTTGAACACTGAAGCTTTCTTT. Translating gives CASRDLDILNTEAFF.